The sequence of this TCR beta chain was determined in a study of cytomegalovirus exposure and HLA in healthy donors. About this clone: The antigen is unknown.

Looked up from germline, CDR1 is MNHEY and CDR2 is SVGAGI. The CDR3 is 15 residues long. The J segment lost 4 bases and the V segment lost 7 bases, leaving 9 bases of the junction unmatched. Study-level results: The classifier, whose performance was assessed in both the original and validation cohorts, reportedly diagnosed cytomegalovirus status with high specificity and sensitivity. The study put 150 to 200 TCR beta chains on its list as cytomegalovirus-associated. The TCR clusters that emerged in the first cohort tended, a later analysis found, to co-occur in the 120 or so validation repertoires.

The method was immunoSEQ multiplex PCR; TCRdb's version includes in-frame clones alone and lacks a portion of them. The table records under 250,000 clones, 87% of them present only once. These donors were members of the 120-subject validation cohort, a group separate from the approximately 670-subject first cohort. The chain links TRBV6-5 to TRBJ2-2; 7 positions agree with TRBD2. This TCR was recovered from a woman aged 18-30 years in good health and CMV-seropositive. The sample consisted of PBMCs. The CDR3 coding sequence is TGTGCCAGCAATAAAACTCCGGGGGGCACCGGGGAGCTGTTTTTT. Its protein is CASNKTPGGTGELFF.